The rows below give T cell receptor beta chains drawn from one sample of a study of cytomegalovirus exposure and HLA in healthy donors. Produced via immunoSEQ multiplex PCR; TCRdb's table is partial and in-frame only. The sample includes some 180,000 clones, roughly 8.7% of them seen just once. Sequencing was performed on PBMCs. The origin of the receptors is a woman in her twenties or thirties in good health and CMV-seropositive. The CDR3 runs from the conserved cysteine through the conserved F or W. Each record gives: D gene, CDR3 length, V gene, clone size, J gene, CDR3 DNA, CDR3 protein. D genes are given only for firm matches. Clone size is shown for a subset of rows, as once, few, many or a class of expanded clone.

d_call: TRBD1; cdr3_length: 15; v_call: TRBV19; clone_size: -; j_call: TRBJ1-5; cdr3_nt: TGTGCCAGTAGTCGACAGGGAGTGAGCACTCAGCCCCAGCATTTT; cdr3_aa: CASSRQGVSTQPQHF
d_call: -; cdr3_length: 18; v_call: TRBV1; clone_size: -; j_call: TRBJ2-7; cdr3_nt: TGCACCAGCAGCCAAGATGGCGACTCCCGAAAAGAACCGAACGAGCAGTACTTC; cdr3_aa: CTSSQDGDSRKEPNEQYF
d_call: TRBD1; cdr3_length: 14; v_call: TRBV5-6; clone_size: -; j_call: TRBJ1-5; cdr3_nt: TGTGCCAGCAGCTTGGGACAGGGTGAGCAGCCCCAGCATTTT; cdr3_aa: CASSLGQGEQPQHF
d_call: TRBD1; cdr3_length: 14; v_call: TRBV5-1; clone_size: few; j_call: TRBJ1-1; cdr3_nt: TGCGCCAGCGGCCCGACAGGGGGCGTCACTGAAGCTTTCTTT; cdr3_aa: CASGPTGGVTEAFF
d_call: TRBD2; cdr3_length: 15; v_call: TRBV7-9; clone_size: -; j_call: TRBJ2-1; cdr3_nt: TGTGCCAGCAGCTTAGGAGCGGGAGCTGAAAATGAGCAGTTCTTC; cdr3_aa: CASSLGAGAENEQFF
d_call: -; cdr3_length: 15; v_call: TRBV21-1; clone_size: -; j_call: TRBJ2-1; cdr3_nt: TGTGCCAGCAGAGCCCCCCTTGACATCTACAATGAGCAGTTCTTC; cdr3_aa: CASRAPLDIYNEQFF
d_call: TRBD2; cdr3_length: 21; v_call: TRBV15; clone_size: -; j_call: TRBJ2-3; cdr3_nt: TGTGCCACCAGCAGAGAACAGGCCAGCGGGAGGCCCGGGAAGGTTTCAGATACGCAGTATTTT; cdr3_aa: CATSREQASGRPGKVSDTQYF
d_call: -; cdr3_length: 15; v_call: TRBV10-2; clone_size: few; j_call: TRBJ2-1; cdr3_nt: TGCGCCAGCAGTGAGTCCTCAGGGGCCTACAATGAGCAGTTCTTC; cdr3_aa: CASSESSGAYNEQFF
d_call: TRBD1; cdr3_length: 15; v_call: TRBV7-9; clone_size: few; j_call: TRBJ1-6; cdr3_nt: TGTGCCAGCAGCTTAATTACAGGGGGCGGATCACCCCTCCACTTT; cdr3_aa: CASSLITGGGSPLHF
d_call: TRBD1; cdr3_length: 13; v_call: TRBV5-1; clone_size: -; j_call: TRBJ1-1; cdr3_nt: TGCGCCAGCAACCAGGGGGGGAACACTGAAGCTTTCTTT; cdr3_aa: CASNQGGNTEAFF
d_call: -; cdr3_length: 12; v_call: TRBV15; clone_size: few; j_call: TRBJ1-1; cdr3_nt: TGTGCCACCAGCGCGGGACTCATGAAAGCTTTCTTT; cdr3_aa: CATSAGLMKAFF
d_call: -; cdr3_length: 17; v_call: TRBV5-4; clone_size: -; j_call: TRBJ1-2; cdr3_nt: TGTGCCAGCAGCTTGGGTTCTCCGGAGCCGGCTCTATATGGCTACACCTTC; cdr3_aa: CASSLGSPEPALYGYTF
d_call: -; cdr3_length: 14; v_call: TRBV7-9; clone_size: few; j_call: TRBJ1-6; cdr3_nt: TGTGCCAGCAGCTTAGACGTCAGGAATTCACCCCTCCACTTT; cdr3_aa: CASSLDVRNSPLHF
d_call: TRBD1; cdr3_length: 16; v_call: TRBV15; clone_size: few; j_call: TRBJ1-4; cdr3_nt: TGTGCCACCAGCAGAGAGCCGACAGGGCAGAGTGAAAAACTGTTTTTT; cdr3_aa: CATSREPTGQSEKLFF